The clone carrying this T cell receptor beta chain has a count of ten or more. This specimen comes from a study of metastatic and nonmetastatic thyroid tumors. Patients underwent thyroid surgery, and none had received any treatment before it. The CDR3 has 16 amino acids. Trimming removed 3 bases from V and 4 bases from J; junction bases left unmatched: 7. CDR1 is MGHDK, CDR2 SYGVNS, per germline. TCRdb re-called the PCR reads with MiXCR. The table includes about 70,000 clones, roughly 18% detected once. J is TRBJ2-7 and V is TRBV25-1; TRBD2 agrees at 12 bases. This TCR derives from a female donor with papillary thyroid cancer or a benign thyroid nodule (not recorded which). Some clones in this sample may be carry-over from other donors' samples. Sequencing was done on a sample of blood. The CDR3 spells CASSDTAGTSGYEQYF. The CDR3 nucleotides read TGTGCCAGCAGTGATACCGCGGGGACTAGCGGGTACGAGCAGTACTTC.